This T cell receptor beta chain was profiled in a study of immune characterization of retroperitoneal liposarcoma. This clonotype was seen repeatedly, ten times or more. Trimming removed 6 bases from V and 5 bases from J, with 16 bases in between. The CDR3 sequence is 14 residues long. Germline CDR1 MNHNS, CDR2 SASEGT. TCRdb itself ran the PCR reads through MiXCR, one entry per CDR3 protein. The profile shows several thousand distinct CDR3 sequences, 25% to 35% of them singletons. The chain carries TRBV6-1 and TRBJ1-1; TRBD1 might be the D (5 bases). The sequenced sample was blood. The clonotype comes from a male donor with retroperitoneal liposarcoma. CDR3: CASRGDAGATEAFF. The CDR3 DNA reads TGTGCCAGCAGAGGGGACGCTGGGGCGACTGAAGCTTTCTTT.